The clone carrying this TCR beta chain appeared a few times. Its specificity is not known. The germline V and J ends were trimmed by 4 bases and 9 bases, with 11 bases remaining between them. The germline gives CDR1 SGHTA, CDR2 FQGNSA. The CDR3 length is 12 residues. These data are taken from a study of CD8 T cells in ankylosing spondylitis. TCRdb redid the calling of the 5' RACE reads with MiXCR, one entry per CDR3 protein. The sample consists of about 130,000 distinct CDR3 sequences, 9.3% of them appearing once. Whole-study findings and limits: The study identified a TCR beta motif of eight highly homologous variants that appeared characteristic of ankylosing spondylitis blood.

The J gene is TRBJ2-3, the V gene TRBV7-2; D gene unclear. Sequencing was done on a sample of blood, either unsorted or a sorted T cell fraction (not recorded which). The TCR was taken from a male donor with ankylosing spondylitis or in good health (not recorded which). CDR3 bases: TGTGCCAGCAGCTCCTGGACCACGACGCAGTATTTT. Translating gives CASSSWTTTQYF.